The 2 T cell receptor beta chains in this list originate from one sample, sequenced in a study of T cells in localized non-small cell lung cancer (dated by TCRdb to 2019 to 2021). The library relied on the immunoSEQ multiplex PCR assay. What TCRdb holds here is the immuneACCESS table cut down to in-frame rearrangements. Part of the clones is not present; checked against another copy, under half of the missing clones reflect an unresolved V gene, and the others are unexplained. The sample profile shows around 64,000 clones; 70% to 90% of them were found once. The ten most abundant clones make up roughly 21% of the sample. The sequencing used peripheral blood, collected before any cancer treatment. The receptors here all came from a man aged 35 to 70 with stage I squamous cell lung carcinoma.

The chain has TRBV25-1 and TRBJ2-5; maybe TRBD2 (6 bases). V shed 5 bases and J shed 1 base, with 17 bases lying between them. CDR3 size: 16 residues. Germline V gene sequence: CDR1 MGHDK, CDR2 SYGVNS. CDR3 sequence: CASSFLAGRSQETQYF. CDR3 bases: TGTGCCAGCAGTTTCTTAGCCGGGAGATCCCAAGAGACCCAGTACTTC. The entire variable domain, with the rest obtained from reference TRBV25-1 and TRBJ2-5, is as follows: EADIYQTPRYLVIGTGKKITLECSQTMGHDKMYWYQQDPGMELHLIHYSYGVNSTEKGDLSSESTVSRIRTEHFPLTLESARPSHTSQYLCASSFLAGRSQETQYFGPGTRLLVL.

V usage is TRBV7-8 and J usage is TRBJ1-6; weak D call: TRBD1 (5 bases). The CDR3 extends over 14 amino acids. Germline CDR1 and CDR2: SGHVS and FQNEAQ. V dropped 5 bases and J dropped 7 bases, with 12 bases sitting between them. The CDR3 DNA is TGTGCCAGCAGCCCTTCTTGGGGGAATTCACCCCTCCACTTT. Amino acids: CASSPSWGNSPLHF.